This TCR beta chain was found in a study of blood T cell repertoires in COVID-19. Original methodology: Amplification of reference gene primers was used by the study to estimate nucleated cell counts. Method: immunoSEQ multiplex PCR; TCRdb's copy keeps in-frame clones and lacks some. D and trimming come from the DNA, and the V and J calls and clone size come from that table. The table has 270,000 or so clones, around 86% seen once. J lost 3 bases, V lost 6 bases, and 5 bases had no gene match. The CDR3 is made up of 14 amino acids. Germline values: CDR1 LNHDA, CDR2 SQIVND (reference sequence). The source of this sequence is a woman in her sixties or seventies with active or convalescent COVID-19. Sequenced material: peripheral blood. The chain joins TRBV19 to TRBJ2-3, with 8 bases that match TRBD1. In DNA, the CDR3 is TGTGCCAGTAGAGATGACAGGGGAACAGATACGCAGTATTTT. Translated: CASRDDRGTDTQYF.